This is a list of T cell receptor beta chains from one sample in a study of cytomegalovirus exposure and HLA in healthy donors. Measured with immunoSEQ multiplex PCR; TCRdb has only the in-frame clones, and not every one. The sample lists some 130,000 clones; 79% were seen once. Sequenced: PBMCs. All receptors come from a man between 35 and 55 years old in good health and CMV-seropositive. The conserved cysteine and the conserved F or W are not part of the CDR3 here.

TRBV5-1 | ASSWDRPVTEAF
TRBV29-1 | SVEAPRTVSYNEQF
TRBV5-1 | ASSRGQGEAKNIQY
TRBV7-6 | ASIPLAGLSYEQY
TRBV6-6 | ASSYSKQTYSYEQY
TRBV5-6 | ASDNRGSYEQY
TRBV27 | ASSVRLAGSSYEQY
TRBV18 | ASSPGSTTNEKLF
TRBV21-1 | ASRPRGGIYGYT
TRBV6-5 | ASSYGLQTYGYT
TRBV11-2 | ASSLGSGGNQPQH
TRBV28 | ASSFPGTGSL
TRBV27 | ASRTHFSYEQY
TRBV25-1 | ASSARTNTGELF
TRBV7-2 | ASSLQISGANVLT
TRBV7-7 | ASSQDYSVNEQF
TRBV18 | ASSLEEGTEAF
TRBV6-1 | ASRWDNYEKLF
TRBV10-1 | ASSEKQYRGTEAF
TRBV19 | ASSRTGDYEQY
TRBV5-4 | ASSLDGTAFYNEQF
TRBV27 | ASGTGGEQY
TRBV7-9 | ASSHTPGQGSGELF
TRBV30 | AWSSGVYNEQF
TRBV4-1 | ASSQEDGQPYQPQH
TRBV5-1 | ASSPPTGSYGYT
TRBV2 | ASARRWDTEAF
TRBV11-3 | ASSLGSGRGGDEQY
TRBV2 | ASLSRVQGSGRSSYEQY
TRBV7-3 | ASSLDRVNTEAF
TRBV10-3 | AISESWTENNEQF
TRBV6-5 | ASSYLDRVYGYT
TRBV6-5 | ASKAGGPNTGELF
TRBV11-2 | ASSADYYYNEQF
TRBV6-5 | ASSYLGGGNEQY
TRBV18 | ASSPPAGTSSGKLF
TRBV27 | ASSFLRGSGANVLT
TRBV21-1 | ASRNNTKYGTRSGQGGSYNEQF
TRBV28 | ASSFDETRRNIQY
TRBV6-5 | ASSPYEGTPYEQY
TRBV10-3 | AISELLTKNIQY
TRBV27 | ASSFHGRGQNTEAF
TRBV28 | ASSFSGQPQH
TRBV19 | ASSESGGGQPQH
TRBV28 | ASSSQNSGQGEAF